One sample yielded the 19 T cell receptor beta chains listed below, sequenced in a study of brain T cells in children with intractable seizures. The time point: blood from clinic visit 5 months post-surgery; TSC patient then seizure free. The assay was immunoSEQ multiplex PCR, and TCRdb's table has in-frame clones only and misses some. The sample holds approximately 330,000 clones; nearly 95% are singletons and the top ten take roughly 6%. This sample comprised peripheral blood, obtained roughly 5 months after surgery. These receptors all come from a boy younger than two with tuberous sclerosis and intractable seizures.

The chain couples TRBV5-4 to TRBJ2-7; D assignment may be TRBD1 or TRBD2 (5 bases each). There are 14 residues in the CDR3. Deletions cut 2 bases from V and 4 bases from J, with 13 bases between. From germline, CDR1 is SGHNT and CDR2 YYREEE (reference sequence). The CDR3 DNA follows: TGTGCCAGCAGCTTATGGGGGTTTAGGTACGAGCAGTACTTC. Translation: CASSLWGFRYEQYF.

The gene calls are TRBV29-1 and TRBJ2-7; 11 nucleotides line up with TRBD2. The CDR3 contains 16 residues. Trimming took 6 bases from V and 0 from J; bases not matched to a gene: 10. Germline CDR1 is SQVTM and CDR2 is ANQGSEA. The CDR3 region has the DNA TGCAGCGTGGAACCCCGACTAGCGGGGTTCTCCTACGAGCAGTACTTC. Translating gives CSVEPRLAGFSYEQYF.

The rearrangement uses TRBV3-1 (or the pseudogene TRBV3-2) and TRBJ2-3, with 8 bases matching TRBD1. V lost 5 bases to trimming and J lost 1 base; unmatched junction nucleotides: 14. The CDR3 covers 18 residues. In germline, CDR1 is LGHDT, CDR2 YNNKEL (reference sequence). This CDR3 reads CASSTRRRDRPGTDTQYF. The DNA for the CDR3 is TGTGCCAGCAGCACTAGAAGGAGGGACAGGCCCGGCACAGATACGCAGTATTTT.

This chain uses TRBV9 with TRBJ1-1, with a tentative D call TRBD1 (6 bases). This CDR3 has 13 amino acids. Germline-derived CDR1 and CDR2 are SGDLS and YYNGEE. The V end lost 4 bases, the J end lost 5 bases, and 12 bases lay between the germline ends. The DNA of the CDR3 is TGTGCCAGCAGCCAGAAACAGGGAACTGAAGCTTTCTTT. Translating it yields CASSQKQGTEAFF. The full variable domain, its missing parts supplied by reference TRBV9 and TRBJ1-1, is DSGVTQTPKHLITATGQRVTLRCSPRSGDLSVYWYQQSLDQGLQFLIQYYNGEERAKGNILERFSAQQFPDLHSELNLSSLELGDSALYFCASSQKQGTEAFFGQGTRLTVV.

The chain recombines TRBV12-3 or TRBV12-4 with TRBJ1-1, with 7 bases that match TRBD1. This CDR3 has 13 residues. The V segment lost 5 bases and the J segment 5 bases; nucleotides outside the gene matches: 5. CDR3 coding DNA: TGTGCCAGCAGTCTGGACAGGATTACTGAAGCTTTCTTT. Its translation: CASSLDRITEAFF.

This clone has just one count. The CDR3 spells CASSSGLAYNEQFF. CDR3 DNA: TGTGCCAGCAGTTCGGGACTAGCGTACAATGAGCAGTTCTTC. The chain is built from TRBV27 and TRBJ2-1; 10 positions match TRBD2. Germline loops: CDR1 MNHEY, CDR2 SMNVEV (reference sequence). The junction had 1 base not matched to a gene; V was cut back by 4 bases and J by 4 bases. The CDR3 contains 14 residues.

The chain joins TRBV10-1 to TRBJ2-1; 10 bases map to TRBD2. Germline V gene lookup returns CDR1 WNHNN and CDR2 SYGVQD (reference sequence). Trimming took 6 bases from V and 4 from J; bases not matched to a gene: 9. The CDR3 consists of 16 residues. CDR3 DNA sequence: TGCGCCAGCAGCACGCACGGACTAGCGGATTACAATGAGCAGTTCTTC. It is translated as CASSTHGLADYNEQFF.

This sequence joins TRBV15 and TRBJ2-1, with a possible D match to TRBD2 (6 bases). CDR3 length equals 14 residues. V lost 4 bases, J lost 8 bases, and 15 bases lay in between. Germline values: CDR1 LNHNV, CDR2 YYDKDF (reference sequence). Here the CDR3 DNA reads TGTGCCACCAGCATGGACTACCTGACCGATGAGCAGTTCTTC. Amino acid sequence: CATSMDYLTDEQFF.

This clone appeared a single time. CDR3 loop: CASSDLRETNYGYTF. The CDR3 region has the DNA TGTGCCAGCAGTGACCTGCGGGAGACTAACTATGGCTACACCTTC. This rearrangement joins TRBV9 to TRBJ1-2, with D unclear. The CDR3 spans 15 residues. Germline V gene data show CDR1 as SGDLS and CDR2 as YYNGEE. Trimming pared 5 bases from V and 0 bases from J, leaving 14 bases between.

The rearrangement joins TRBV10-3 to TRBJ2-5; TRBD2 matches at 13 bases. Germline CDR1 and CDR2: ENHRY and SYGVKD. The trim removed 4 bases at V and 4 bases at J, leaving 15 bases unmatched. This CDR3 spans 19 amino acids. The CDR3 DNA reads TGTGCCATCAGTGGGGGACTAGCGGGACACCCTGAGGTAGGAGAGACCCAGTACTTC. Residues: CAISGGLAGHPEVGETQYF.

This chain uses TRBV24-1 with TRBJ1-5, with 7 bases lining up with TRBD1. The length of the CDR3 is 15 residues. Trimming took 3 bases from V and 4 from J; bases not matched to a gene: 5. Looked up from germline, CDR1 is KGHDR and CDR2 is SFDVKD. CDR3 sequence (DNA): TGTGCCACCAGTGATAGGGCAGGGGGTAATCAGCCCCAGCATTTT. It yields the protein CATSDRAGGNQPQHF.

This rearrangement joins TRBV29-1 to TRBJ2-5; TRBD1 is a possible D gene (6 bases). Looked up from germline, CDR1 is SQVTM and CDR2 is ANQGSEA. Trimming took 3 bases from V and 4 from J, leaving 18 bases between them. The CDR3 extends over 15 amino acids. CDR3 DNA sequence: TGCAGCGTTGACGATTATACAGGGTTGGGAGAGACCCAGTACTTC. This translates into CSVDDYTGLGETQYF.

The chain employs TRBV19 and TRBJ1-1; TRBD1 matches 10 bases. The CDR3 extends over 16 amino acids. V was pared by 3 bases and J by 1 base, with 5 bases of the junction left unmatched. The germline V gene has CDR1 LNHDA and CDR2 SQIVND (reference sequence). The DNA for the CDR3 is TGTGCCAGTAGTATTGGGACAGGGGAATCGAACACTGAAGCTTTCTTT. It yields the protein CASSIGTGESNTEAFF.

The V and J genes are TRBV19 and TRBJ2-7, with D perhaps matching TRBD1 (6 bases). This CDR3 has 13 residues. The germline CDR1 and CDR2 sequences are LNHDA and SQIVND (reference sequence). The ends were cut back, 8 bases at V and 6 bases at J, with 17 bases in the middle. CDR3 coding DNA: TGTGCCAGTCGCAATGCACAGGGTTTCGAGCAGTACTTC. This sequence encodes CASRNAQGFEQYF.

The chain joins TRBV27 to TRBJ2-2, with TRBD1 matching over 7 bases. The germline V gene encodes CDR1 MNHEY and CDR2 SMNVEV (reference sequence). Trimming removed 7 bases from V and 1 base from J; junction bases left unmatched: 3. The CDR3 consists of 14 residues. CDR3 coding DNA: TGTGCCAGCACGAGGACAGGGAACACCGGGGAGCTGTTTTTT. Its protein is CASTRTGNTGELFF.

This clone was observed once. V gene TRBV7-9 combines with J gene TRBJ1-4; TRBD1 matches 9 bases. The junction had 9 bases not matched to a gene; V was cut back by 4 bases and J by 6 bases. Germline V gene lookup returns CDR1 SEHNR and CDR2 FQNEAQ (reference sequence). The CDR3 runs 16 residues. CDR3 sequence (DNA): TGTGCCAGCAGCTCTGACAGGGGGAGTTTGGATGAAAAACTGTTTTTT. It specifies CASSSDRGSLDEKLFF.

J is TRBJ2-7 and V is TRBV24-1, with 11 positions matching TRBD2. The CDR3 sequence is 16 residues long. V shed 3 bases, J shed 3 bases, and the junction held 6 bases outside the gene matches. Germline assignment: CDR1 KGHDR and CDR2 SFDVKD. The DNA of the CDR3 is TGTGCCACCAGTGATAAAACTAGCGGGAGTAACTACGAGCAGTACTTC. Translation gives CATSDKTSGSNYEQYF.

In this sample, this clone turned up once. In nucleotides, the CDR3 is TGTGCCAGCAGTTTATGGGCAGGGAACACAGATACGCAGTATTTT. It codes for CASSLWAGNTDTQYF. This chain connects TRBV28 to TRBJ2-3; D perhaps matches TRBD1 (5 bases). Trimming removed 0 bases from V and 2 bases from J, with 9 bases in between. Germline V gene data show CDR1 as MDHEN and CDR2 as SYDVKM. CDR3 length: 15 residues.

The V and J genes are TRBV29-1 and TRBJ1-3; D is unclear. The germline CDR1 and CDR2 sequences are SQVTM and ANQGSEA. Trimming left V 2 bases short and J 4 bases short, with 3 bases between. The CDR3 totals 11 residues. CDR3 nucleotide sequence: TGCAGCGTTGAACAGGGAAACACCATATATTTT. Its translation: CSVEQGNTIYF.